This is a list of T cell receptor beta chains from one sample in a study of beta chain features in type 1 diabetes. Measured with immunoSEQ multiplex PCR; TCRdb has only the in-frame clones, and not every one. The table records roughly 450,000 clones, about 15% of them present only once. The material sequenced was naive CD4+ T cells from blood. These receptors all stem from a man aged 30 to 39 in good health. CDR3s include the opening cysteine and the closing phenylalanine or tryptophan. A D gene is named only where the DNA matches it firmly. Size is omitted from some rows. Given values are once, few, many or a class for expanded clones.

cdr3_nt,cdr3_aa,v_call,d_call,j_call,clone_size
TGTGCCATCAGACCCGAGGGACTCAGGAACACTGAAGCTTTCTTT,CAIRPEGLRNTEAFF,TRBV10-3,.,TRBJ1-1,.
TGTGCCAGTGGTGGTACGCAGTATTTT,CASGGTQYF,TRBV28,.,TRBJ2-3,few
TGCGCCAGCAGCCAGGCCGGGGGTACCTACAATGAGCAGTTCTTC,CASSQAGGTYNEQFF,TRBV4-3,.,TRBJ2-1,few
TGTGCCGCTGGGACAGCCGAAAAACTGTTTTTT,CAAGTAEKLFF,TRBV30,TRBD1,TRBJ1-4,few
TGTGCCAGCAGTCCCCGGGGAGCGGGCCCGGTGGGAGAGACCCAGTACTTC,CASSPRGAGPVGETQYF,TRBV7-9,.,TRBJ2-5,.
TGTGCCAGTAGCCAGGTATCAGGACCTTACGAGCAGTACTTC,CASSQVSGPYEQYF,TRBV19,.,TRBJ2-7,.
TGCGCCAGCAGCCCTACAGATAGAGGCACTGAAGCTTTCTTT,CASSPTDRGTEAFF,TRBV4-3,.,TRBJ1-1,.
TGTGCCAGCAGCTTAAGTGGGACGAACACCGGGGAGCTGTTTTTT,CASSLSGTNTGELFF,TRBV7-8,.,TRBJ2-2,few
TGTGCCAGCAACTTAAGGGGACTAGCGGGACAAGAGACCCAGTACTTC,CASNLRGLAGQETQYF,TRBV7-9,TRBD2,TRBJ2-5,.
TGCAGCGTTCTTAGCGGGAGCAATGAGCAGTTCTTC,CSVLSGSNEQFF,TRBV29-1,TRBD2,TRBJ2-1,few
TGTGCCAGCAGTCCCGGGACTAGCGGTCAAGAGACCCAGTACTTC,CASSPGTSGQETQYF,TRBV6-5,TRBD2,TRBJ2-5,few
TGTGCCAGCACGAGGTCAGGGGTTGGAGAGACCCAGTACTTC,CASTRSGVGETQYF,TRBV6-1,.,TRBJ2-5,few
TGCGCCAGCAGCCAAGATCCCGACAGGGGTGACATTCAGTACTTC,CASSQDPDRGDIQYF,TRBV4-3,TRBD1,TRBJ2-4,.
TGTGCCTGGAGTTTGGGGGACGGCTACACCTTC,CAWSLGDGYTF,TRBV30,.,TRBJ1-2,.
TGTGCCAGCAGCGTAGATGCAGGATTCGGGGCCAACGTCCTGACTTTC,CASSVDAGFGANVLTF,TRBV9,.,TRBJ2-6,.
TGTGCCAGCAGTGACCGACAGCTCAATGAGCAGTTCTTC,CASSDRQLNEQFF,TRBV6-5,.,TRBJ2-1,.
TGTGCCAGTAGCCGACTAAATACGCAGTATTTT,CASSRLNTQYF,TRBV19,.,TRBJ2-3,few